This T cell receptor (beta chain) was sequenced for a study of cytomegalovirus exposure and HLA in healthy donors. With 60 Vbeta and 13 Jbeta primers, the PCR was carried out. Libraries were prepared by immunoSEQ multiplex PCR; TCRdb keeps only in-frame clonotypes and omits some of them. The table records 170,000 or so clones, around 83% of them present only once. Germline values: CDR1 SQVTM, CDR2 ANQGSEA. The CDR3 spans 11 residues. This TCR came from a middle-aged man in good health and CMV-seropositive. The rearrangement joins TRBV29-1 to TRBJ2-3; D is perhaps TRBD2 (6 bases). Input material: PBMCs. CDR3 region: CGGKDGDTQYF. The CDR3, as DNA: TGCGGAGGGAAGGACGGAGATACGCAGTATTTT.